Listed below are T cell receptor beta chains from one sample, sequenced in a study of blood T cell repertoires in COVID-19. Generated by immunoSEQ multiplex PCR, the TCRdb table keeps only in-frame clones and is missing some. The sample lists roughly 500,000 clones; roughly 88% were seen once. Specimen: PBMCs or T cells enriched from blood (not recorded which). All receptors derive from a middle-aged woman who had recovered from COVID-19. Both conserved end residues are part of each CDR3. Fields, in order: clone size, CDR3 length, D gene, J gene, V gene, CDR3 protein, CDR3 DNA. D genes are given only for firm matches. Not all rows give a size; the values are once, few, many and, for expanded clones, a class.

few,18,NA,TRBJ1-1,TRBV7-2,CASSLAREGVRMNTEAFF,TGTGCCAGCAGCTTAGCGAGGGAGGGCGTACGTATGAACACTGAAGCTTTCTTT
NA,14,NA,TRBJ1-5,TRBV2,CASSVSQGNQPQHF,TGTGCCAGCAGTGTTAGTCAGGGCAATCAGCCCCAGCATTTT
NA,18,NA,TRBJ2-1,TRBV7-2,CASSLVGAGKHSYNEQFF,TGTGCCAGCAGCTTAGTAGGGGCAGGGAAGCACTCCTACAATGAGCAGTTCTTC
NA,14,TRBD2,TRBJ2-1,TRBV7-2,CASSASGVYHEQFF,TGTGCCAGCAGTGCTAGCGGGGTTTATCATGAGCAGTTCTTC
NA,13,NA,TRBJ1-1,TRBV29-1,CSVRRGVNTEAFF,TGCAGCGTTAGGAGGGGAGTAAACACTGAAGCTTTCTTT
NA,17,NA,TRBJ1-2,TRBV4-1,CASSRTGDPFTNYGYTF,TGCGCCAGCAGCCGAACAGGAGACCCCTTCACTAACTATGGCTACACCTTC
NA,15,NA,TRBJ2-1,TRBV9,CASSAWGREDNEQFF,TGTGCCAGCAGCGCGTGGGGCAGGGAGGACAATGAGCAGTTCTTC
NA,15,NA,TRBJ2-1,TRBV19,CATTRNPSSYNEQFF,TGTGCCACCACACGGAACCCTAGCTCCTACAATGAGCAGTTCTTC
NA,19,TRBD1,TRBJ1-2,TRBV4-3,CASSQDLPGGTDGFSGYTF,TGCGCCAGCAGCCAAGACCTTCCGGGGGGGACAGACGGCTTTTCAGGCTACACCTTC
NA,18,TRBD1,TRBJ1-5,TRBV27,CASSLSGQGALWKQPQHF,TGTGCCAGCAGTTTATCCGGGCAGGGGGCGCTTTGGAAGCAGCCCCAGCATTTT
NA,17,TRBD1,TRBJ1-1,TRBV11-2,CASRTIRDSRGHTEAFF,TGTGCCAGCAGGACAATCCGGGACAGTAGGGGACACACTGAAGCTTTCTTT
once,14,TRBD1,TRBJ1-1,TRBV14,CASSQGQGRTEAFF,TGTGCCAGCAGCCAGGGACAGGGTCGAACTGAAGCTTTCTTT
NA,18,TRBD2,TRBJ2-1,TRBV24-1,CATSDFRRLAGGPVEQFF,TGTGCCACCAGTGATTTTCGCAGACTAGCGGGAGGGCCGGTTGAGCAGTTCTTC
NA,20,TRBD2,TRBJ2-5,TRBV3-1/TRBV3-2,CASSQEGGGLAGREAETQYF,TGTGCCAGCAGCCAAGAAGGGGGAGGGCTAGCGGGAAGAGAGGCGGAGACCCAGTACTTC
NA,15,TRBD2,TRBJ2-3,TRBV4-1,CASSQGRETPDTQYF,TGCGCCAGCAGCCAGGGGCGGGAGACGCCGGATACGCAGTATTTT
NA,15,TRBD1,TRBJ2-5,TRBV5-1,CASSVGQGGGETQYF,TGCGCCAGCAGCGTAGGACAGGGGGGCGGAGAGACCCAGTACTTC
NA,17,TRBD1,TRBJ1-2,TRBV27,CASRATRQGDFHYGYTF,TGTGCCAGCAGAGCCACGAGACAGGGGGACTTTCACTATGGCTACACCTTC
NA,16,NA,TRBJ2-5,TRBV20-1,CSASPPTGIGGETQYF,TGCAGTGCTAGTCCCCCGACAGGAATAGGGGGAGAGACCCAGTACTTC
NA,15,NA,TRBJ2-1,TRBV6-2/TRBV6-3,CASSSGGAGINEQFF,TGTGCCAGCAGTTCTGGAGGGGCAGGGATCAATGAGCAGTTCTTC
few,13,NA,TRBJ2-3,TRBV19,CASSIASTDTQYF,TGTGCCAGTAGTATAGCTAGCACAGATACGCAGTATTTT
NA,14,TRBD2,TRBJ2-1,TRBV20-1,CSASQAGGRNEQFF,TGCAGTGCTAGTCAGGCGGGAGGGAGGAATGAGCAGTTCTTC
NA,12,NA,TRBJ2-1,TRBV11-1,CASSRDTYEQFF,TGTGCCAGCAGCCGGGACACTTATGAGCAGTTCTTC
NA,18,TRBD2,TRBJ2-2,TRBV19,CASSGQGLAGRPTGELFF,TGTGCCAGTTCTGGACAGGGACTAGCGGGCCGACCGACCGGGGAGCTGTTTTTT
NA,13,NA,TRBJ2-1,TRBV12-3/TRBV12-4,CASSEGSYNEQFF,TGTGCCAGCTCGGAGGGCTCCTACAATGAGCAGTTCTTC
NA,15,NA,TRBJ2-7,TRBV6-2/TRBV6-3,CASSYSEMFSYEQYF,TGTGCCAGCAGTTATAGTGAGATGTTCTCCTACGAGCAGTACTTC
NA,16,TRBD1,TRBJ2-1,TRBV5-1,CASSRNPGQGYNEQFF,TGCGCCAGCAGTCGAAATCCGGGACAGGGTTATAATGAGCAGTTCTTC
NA,15,NA,TRBJ1-5,TRBV19,CASSSHTGSNQPQHF,TGTGCCAGTAGTAGCCACACGGGTAGCAATCAGCCCCAGCATTTT
NA,13,NA,TRBJ1-1,TRBV11-3,CASSLERGTEAFF,TGTGCCAGCAGCTTAGAGAGGGGGACTGAAGCTTTCTTT
NA,16,NA,TRBJ1-2,TRBV4-3,CAPSRQGNVDWYGYTF,TGCGCCCCCAGCCGCCAGGGGAACGTTGACTGGTATGGCTACACCTTC
NA,11,NA,TRBJ1-1,TRBV20-1,CSARLGLKAFF,TGCAGTGCTAGACTTGGACTCAAAGCTTTCTTT
NA,16,NA,TRBJ1-2,TRBV5-5,CASSASLGEGDYGYTF,TGTGCCAGCAGCGCCTCCCTGGGCGAGGGGGACTATGGCTACACCTTC
NA,17,TRBD1,TRBJ1-1,TRBV4-3,CASSQEGRGRGRPEAFF,TGCGCCAGCAGCCAAGAGGGAAGGGGCAGGGGGCGGCCTGAAGCTTTCTTT
NA,15,NA,TRBJ1-1,TRBV11-2,CASSLEGVPNTEAFF,TGTGCCAGCAGCTTAGAAGGGGTGCCGAACACTGAAGCTTTCTTT
NA,13,NA,TRBJ2-5,TRBV14,CASSQDPGRSQYF,TGTGCCAGCAGCCAAGACCCAGGGAGGTCCCAGTACTTC
once,12,NA,TRBJ2-1,TRBV18,CASSPVDNEQFF,TGTGCCAGCTCACCAGTCGACAATGAGCAGTTCTTC
NA,13,NA,TRBJ2-7,TRBV19,CASSFEAYGEQYF,TGTGCCAGTAGTTTTGAGGCGTACGGCGAGCAGTACTTC
few,16,TRBD2,TRBJ2-5,TRBV10-1,CASSESGTRGQETQYF,TGCGCCAGCAGTGAGAGCGGGACTAGAGGGCAAGAGACCCAGTACTTC
once,14,NA,TRBJ1-1,TRBV6-5,CASRGPMEVAEAFF,TGTGCCAGCAGGGGCCCGATGGAAGTTGCTGAAGCTTTCTTT
NA,14,NA,TRBJ2-1,TRBV5-1,CASSLALAKDEQFF,TGCGCCAGCAGCTTGGCATTAGCGAAGGATGAGCAGTTCTTC
NA,11,NA,TRBJ1-1,TRBV20-1,CSARPSTEAFF,TGCAGTGCTAGACCCAGCACTGAAGCTTTCTTT
NA,12,NA,TRBJ1-2,TRBV7-2,CASSLGSSGYTF,TGTGCCAGCAGCTTGGGGAGCTCTGGCTACACCTTC
NA,15,TRBD1,TRBJ1-1,TRBV24-1,CATSDSRQGGTEAFF,TGTGCCACCAGTGATTCCAGACAGGGGGGCACTGAAGCTTTCTTT
NA,11,NA,TRBJ1-2,TRBV20-1,CSAPVQGGYTF,TGCAGTGCTCCTGTTCAGGGCGGCTACACCTTC
NA,13,NA,TRBJ2-1,TRBV7-2,CASSLPTSNEQFF,TGTGCCAGCAGCTTACCGACTAGCAATGAGCAGTTCTTC
NA,19,TRBD2,TRBJ2-7,TRBV7-8,CASSLVEHAGTRVPYEQYF,TGTGCCAGCAGCTTAGTAGAACATGCCGGGACTAGGGTCCCCTACGAGCAGTACTTC